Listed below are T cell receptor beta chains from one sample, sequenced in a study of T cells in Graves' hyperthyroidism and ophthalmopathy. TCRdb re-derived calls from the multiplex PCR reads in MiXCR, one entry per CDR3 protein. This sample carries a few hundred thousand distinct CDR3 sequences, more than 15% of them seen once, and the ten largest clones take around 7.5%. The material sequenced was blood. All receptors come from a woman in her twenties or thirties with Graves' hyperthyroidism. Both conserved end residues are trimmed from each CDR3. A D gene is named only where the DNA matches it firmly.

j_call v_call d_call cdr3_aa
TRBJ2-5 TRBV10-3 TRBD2 AISEFASGQETQY
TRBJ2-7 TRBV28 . ASSARDREQY
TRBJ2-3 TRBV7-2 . ASSPSRALTDTQY
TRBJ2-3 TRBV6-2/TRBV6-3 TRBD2 ASTTSGFSTDTQY
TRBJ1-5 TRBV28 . ASSFDGQGHQPQH
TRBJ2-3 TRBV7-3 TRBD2 ASSSGLAGSNTQY
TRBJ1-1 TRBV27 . ASIGWGGNTEAF
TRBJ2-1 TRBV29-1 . SVESSSAPLGYNEQF
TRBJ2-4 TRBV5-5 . ASSLGSSGHIQY
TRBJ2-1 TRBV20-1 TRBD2 SAEPGLGSYNEQF
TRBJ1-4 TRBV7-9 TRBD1 ASSAGGPGRSNEKLF
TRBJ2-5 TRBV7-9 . ASSLYGGEAKETQY
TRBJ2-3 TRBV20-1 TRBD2 SARDGLAGRTDTQY
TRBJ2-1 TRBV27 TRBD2 ASSLSTSVEQF
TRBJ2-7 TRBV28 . ASSLSLSSYEQY
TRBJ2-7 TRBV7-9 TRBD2 ASRLGLAGNEQY
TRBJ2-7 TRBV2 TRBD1 ASTRDRGRPAYEQY
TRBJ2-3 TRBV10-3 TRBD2 AIRGLASTDTQY
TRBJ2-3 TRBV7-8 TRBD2 ASSLVSGLYGLAGTDTQY
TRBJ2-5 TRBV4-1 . ASSQVQVEETQY
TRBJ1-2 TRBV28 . ASSFGGVDYGYT
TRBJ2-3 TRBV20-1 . SARDQDTDTQY
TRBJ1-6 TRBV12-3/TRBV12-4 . ASSASRSPLH
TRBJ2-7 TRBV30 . AWSRGRSVHEQY
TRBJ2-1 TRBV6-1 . ASSSQRTEEQF
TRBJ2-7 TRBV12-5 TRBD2 ASQGPGLAGYGEQY
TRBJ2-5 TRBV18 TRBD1 ASSPVRTGEKQY
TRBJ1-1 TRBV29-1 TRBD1 SVAGTATGAEAF
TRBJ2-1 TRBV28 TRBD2 ASSLVRTRWDEQF
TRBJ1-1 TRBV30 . AWRGTEAF
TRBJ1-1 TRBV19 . ASSKGLFTEAF
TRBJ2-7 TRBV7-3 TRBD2 ASSLGLAGDREQY
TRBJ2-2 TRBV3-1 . ASSQGLGNTGELF
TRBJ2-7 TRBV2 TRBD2 ASSFEWGTSGRGPHEQY
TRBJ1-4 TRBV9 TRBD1 ASSGRESGGRPNEKLF
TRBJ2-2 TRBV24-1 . ATSDSGTVTGELF
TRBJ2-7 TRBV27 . ASSLGHPYEQY
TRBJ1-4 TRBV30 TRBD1 AWSVGGTANEKLF
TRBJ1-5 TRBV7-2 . ASSLGRHLSQPQH
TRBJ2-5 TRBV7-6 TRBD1 ASSDGTAQY
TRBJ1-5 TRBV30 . AWSVAGFQPQH
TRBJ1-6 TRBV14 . ASSQELGTSPLH
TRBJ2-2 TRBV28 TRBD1 ASSLGQVPGELF
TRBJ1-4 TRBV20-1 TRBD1 SAGTAVNEKLF